This T cell receptor (beta chain) was identified in a study of cytomegalovirus exposure and HLA in healthy donors. Looking at the study overall: Earlier, roughly 120 million unique TCR beta sequences were recovered from roughly 200 million T cells by an analysis.

Primers: 60 Vbeta forward and 13 Jbeta reverse. Method: immunoSEQ multiplex PCR; TCRdb's copy keeps in-frame clones and lacks some. Found here are about 98,000 clones, 70% to 80% of them singletons; the top ten hold 9.6%. In regard to this clone: Its antigen is unidentified. One junction end disagrees with the germline gene, perhaps due to a read error.

Study-wide findings and caveats: Among the sequence variants, a highly shared cluster was likely an artifact of sequencing. Presence/absence analyses rested on an assumption that sequencing depth was roughly uniform across donors.

The germline V gene has CDR1 SGHTA and CDR2 FQGNSA. The CDR3 sequence is 15 residues long. The sequenced sample consisted of PBMCs. This receptor was taken from a male donor in good health and CMV-seropositive. The V gene is TRBV7-2, the J gene TRBJ2-6, with TRBD1 as a possible D gene (5 bases). This CDR3 reads CASSLGRPGANGLTF. In DNA form, the CDR3 reads TGTGCCAGCAGCTTAGGGCGCCCTGGGGCCAACGGCCTGACTTTC.